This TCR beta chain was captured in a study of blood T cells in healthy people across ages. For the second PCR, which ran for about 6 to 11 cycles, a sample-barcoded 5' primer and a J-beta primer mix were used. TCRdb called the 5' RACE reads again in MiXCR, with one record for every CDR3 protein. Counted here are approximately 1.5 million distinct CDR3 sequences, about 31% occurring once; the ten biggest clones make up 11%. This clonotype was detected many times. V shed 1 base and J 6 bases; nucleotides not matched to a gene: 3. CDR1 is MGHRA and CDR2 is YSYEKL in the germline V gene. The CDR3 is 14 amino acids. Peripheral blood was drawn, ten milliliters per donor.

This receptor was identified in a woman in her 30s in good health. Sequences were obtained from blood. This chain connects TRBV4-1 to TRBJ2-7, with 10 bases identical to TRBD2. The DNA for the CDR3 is TGCGCCAGCAGCCAAGTAGCGGGGGGTTCCGAGCAGTACTTC. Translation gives CASSQVAGGSEQYF.